This T cell receptor beta chain was observed in a study of blood T cell repertoires in COVID-19. Sequenced by immunoSEQ multiplex PCR; TCRdb stores in-frame clones only, minus some. This table holds about 350,000 clones, more than 70% found once. The CDR3 length is 17 residues. V lost 5 bases and J lost 2, with 20 bases in between. In germline, CDR1 is SGHTA, CDR2 FQGNSA. Sequencing was performed on peripheral blood. The TCR was taken from a woman in her seventies with COVID-19, enrolled during active disease. The chain recombines TRBV7-2 with TRBJ2-3; a possible D gene is TRBD2 (6 bases). CDR3 residues: CASSPGLTSLVTDTQYF. The CDR3 DNA follows: TGTGCCAGCAGCCCGGGACTCACCTCCCTCGTCACAGATACGCAGTATTTT.